A single sample gave rise to the 17 T cell receptor beta chains below, sequenced in a study of T cell repertoires in cytomegalovirus infection. Each CDR3 protein gets one entry after TCRdb re-called the reads with MiXCR. This table holds around 99,000 distinct CDR3 sequences, around 28% found once. These TCRs are of unknown antigen specificity. This specimen was CD8+ T cells from cultured PBMCs, taken from culture after CMV antigen stimulation. The receptors were gathered from a human donor in good health (CMV status not recorded). Some clones in this sample may be carry-over from other donors' samples.

This chain connects TRBV27 to TRBJ1-1; D gene uncertain. The CDR3 has 13 residues. The V end lost 3 bases, the J end lost 5 bases, and 10 bases lay between the germline ends. Germline-derived CDR1 and CDR2 are MNHEY and SMNVEV (reference sequence). The CDR3 here is CASSLPGRTEAFF. The CDR3 region has the DNA TGTGCCAGCAGTTTGCCCGGGCGGACTGAAGCTTTCTTT.

This clonotype has ten or more counts. The chain combines TRBV7-7 with TRBJ2-3, with 8 bases identical to TRBD2. The length of the CDR3 is 15 residues. Germline V gives CDR1 SSHAT, CDR2 FNYEAQ (reference sequence). V lost 5 bases to trimming and J lost 3 bases; unmatched junction nucleotides: 7. CDR3 residues: CASSQGLGATDTQYF. CDR3 DNA: TGTGCCAGCAGCCAGGGACTAGGTGCGACAGATACGCAGTATTTT. Drawing the rest from reference TRBV7-7 and TRBJ2-3, the complete variable domain is GAGVSQSPRYKVTKRGQDVTLRCDPISSHATLYWYQQALGQGPEFLTYFNYEAQPDKSGLPSDRFSAERPEGSISTLTIQRTEQRDSAMYRCASSQGLGATDTQYFGPGTRLTVL.

This clonotype was counted only a few times. The gene calls are TRBV24-1 and TRBJ2-3; no reliable D call. Trimming shortened V by 1 base and J by 0 bases, and 7 bases separated the two germline ends. This CDR3 comprises 15 residues. Germline V gene sequence: CDR1 KGHDR, CDR2 SFDVKD. CDR3 in DNA: TGTGCCACCAGTGATTTCAGCAGGAGCACAGATACGCAGTATTTT. Its protein is CATSDFSRSTDTQYF.

The chain uses TRBV7-6 and TRBJ1-5; TRBD1 matches at 10 bases. Germline V gene data show CDR1 as SGHVS and CDR2 as FNYEAQ. V lost 5 bases and J lost 8; bases outside the gene matches: 12. The CDR3 contains 16 residues. The CDR3 protein is CASSLHGTGVNEPQHF. CDR3 DNA: TGTGCCAGCAGCCTTCACGGGACAGGGGTTAATGAGCCCCAGCATTTT.

The sample holds a few counts of this clonotype. The rearrangement joins TRBV27 to TRBJ2-7; D gene ambiguous. Germline CDR1 and CDR2: MNHEY and SMNVEV (reference sequence). The CDR3 is made up of 14 amino acids. V was pared by 5 bases and J by 2 bases, with 13 bases between. The CDR3 here is CASSPGLSAYEQYF. CDR3 sequence (DNA): TGTGCCAGCAGTCCGGGCCTTTCGGCCTACGAGCAGTACTTC.

In nucleotides, the CDR3 is TGTGCCAGCAGTTACCCCCCAGAGGAGCTGTTTTTT. This sequence encodes CASSYPPEELFF. The chain combines TRBV6-6 with TRBJ2-2; D not resolved. This CDR3 region has 12 residues. Between the trimmed V and J ends, which lost 2 bases and 10 bases, there was a span of 8 bases. Looked up from germline, CDR1 is MNHNY and CDR2 is SVGAGI (reference sequence).

This clonotype has just a few counts. V and J are TRBV5-4 and TRBJ2-1; D possibly uses TRBD1 or TRBD2 (6 bases each). The CDR3 runs to 17 residues. The germline CDR1 and CDR2 sequences are SGHNT and YYREEE (reference sequence). V was clipped by 5 bases and J by 4 bases, with 22 bases between them. CDR3 amino acids: CASRPWGAEIVYNEQFF. DNA of the CDR3: TGTGCCAGCAGACCGTGGGGGGCCGAGATAGTGTACAATGAGCAGTTCTTC.

This sequence joins TRBV12-3 or TRBV12-4 and TRBJ2-3; D call uncertain. The CDR3 is made up of 13 amino acids. The V end lost 2 bases, the J end lost 4 bases, and 7 bases lay between the germline ends. The DNA of the CDR3 is TGTGCCAGCAGTTTAAGCAGCGCAGATACGCAGTATTTT. Translation gives CASSLSSADTQYF.

V usage is TRBV7-7 and J usage is TRBJ2-3; 14 nucleotides line up with TRBD2. With V trimmed by 5 bases and J by 2 bases, 6 bases remained unmatched. The CDR3 has 17 residues. CDR1 is SSHAT and CDR2 is FNYEAQ in the germline V gene (reference sequence). CDR3 residues: CASSPSGLAGVTDTQYF. For the CDR3, the DNA is TGTGCCAGCAGCCCGTCGGGACTAGCGGGGGTCACAGATACGCAGTATTTT.

This clonotype was recorded at least ten times. The rearrangement uses TRBV7-8 and TRBJ1-3; D may be TRBD1 (5 bases). Trimming took off 5 bases at V and 0 bases at J, with 11 bases between the two ends. Germline V gene sequence: CDR1 SGHVS, CDR2 FQNEAQ. The CDR3 is 15 residues long. The CDR3 is CASSPGTSSGNTIYF. The CDR3 bases are TGTGCCAGCAGCCCCGGGACCAGCTCTGGAAACACCATATATTTT.

Ten or more counts support this clonotype. The CDR3 DNA sequence: TGTGCCAGCAGCCCCATTGTAGGGACTGAGCAGTTCTTC. Encoded protein: CASSPIVGTEQFF. The V gene is TRBV7-8, the J gene TRBJ2-1; either TRBD1 or TRBD2 may fit D (5 bases each). The germline V and J ends were trimmed by 5 bases and 9 bases, with 14 bases remaining between them. The CDR3 runs 13 residues. Per germline, CDR1 SGHVS and CDR2 FQNEAQ.

V gene TRBV7-2 combines with J gene TRBJ2-6, with 9 bases aligning to TRBD2. V lost 6 bases and J lost 4; bases outside the gene matches: 13. Germline V gives CDR1 SGHTA, CDR2 FQGNSA. The CDR3 has 18 residues. The CDR3 region has the DNA TGTGCCAGCAGGTGGGGGGTAGCGGGGGTTACGGGGGCCAACGTCCTGACTTTC. Its protein is CASRWGVAGVTGANVLTF.

In regard to this clonotype: Given a much more abundant clone one base away, this may be a read error. This chain links TRBV28 with TRBJ1-1; the D is unclear. The V end lost 6 bases, the J end lost 4 bases, and 12 bases lay between the germline ends. From germline, CDR1 is MDHEN and CDR2 SYDVKM. The CDR3 totals 13 residues. The CDR3 here is CASRLGRTTEAFF. Written as DNA, the CDR3 is TGTGCCAGCAGACTAGGACGAACCACTGAAGCTTTCTTT.

This clonotype was seen repeatedly, ten times or more. The chain links TRBV7-6 to TRBJ2-3; 10 bases fit TRBD1. The J segment lost 3 bases and the V segment lost 4 bases, leaving 7 bases of the junction unmatched. The CDR3 loop spans 16 amino acids. Germline V gene sequence: CDR1 SGHVS, CDR2 FNYEAQ. The CDR3 nucleotides read TGTGCCAGCAGCTCAAGGGGGGACAGGGGTACAGATACGCAGTATTTT. Amino acids: CASSSRGDRGTDTQYF.

This clonotype was counted a few times. This sequence joins TRBV4-1 and TRBJ2-7; 8 nucleotides agree with TRBD2. From germline, CDR1 is MGHRA and CDR2 YSYEKL. J lost 0 bases, V lost 5 bases, and 3 bases had no gene match. This CDR3 contains 14 residues. The CDR3 sequence: CASSNLAGSYEQYF. The DNA for the CDR3 is TGCGCCAGCAGCAATCTAGCGGGCTCCTACGAGCAGTACTTC.

The table lists this clonotype with many counts. The genes are TRBV28 and TRBJ1-1; D may be TRBD1 (6 bases). The CDR3 consists of 15 residues. Between the trimmed V and J ends, which lost 5 bases and 0 bases, there was a span of 13 bases. CDR1 is MDHEN and CDR2 is SYDVKM in the germline V gene. The CDR3 spells CASSVFQGLNTEAFF. As DNA, the CDR3 is TGTGCCAGCAGTGTCTTCCAGGGGTTGAACACTGAAGCTTTCTTT.

The V call is TRBV7-9, the J call TRBJ1-1, with unresolved D. The CDR3 is made up of 11 amino acids. From germline, CDR1 is SEHNR and CDR2 FQNEAQ (reference sequence). V lost 5 bases, J lost 10 bases, and 11 bases lay in between. CDR3 nucleotides: TGTGCCAGCAGCGCCGCCGGGGTAGCTTTCTTT. Translation: CASSAAGVAFF.